These T cell receptor beta chains were read from a single sample in a study of T cell responses to AZD1222 COVID-19 vaccine. TCRdb's copy holds only in-frame clones and misses some; the assay was immunoSEQ multiplex PCR. The sample gives approximately 270,000 clones, almost 95% of which show up once; roughly 0.51% is in the top ten. The sequencing here drew on peripheral blood, taken 28 days after the second AZD1222 dose. Receptors were obtained from an adult who received the AZD1222 COVID-19 vaccine. Each CDR3 is given with its conserved first and last residue. Fields, in order: V gene, clone size, D gene, J gene, CDR3 protein, CDR3 DNA. D genes are given only for firm matches. Clone size, where shown, is once, few, many, or a class for clones that have expanded.

v_call: TRBV6-5; clone_size: -; d_call: -; j_call: TRBJ2-4; cdr3_aa: CASTPEGINIQYF; cdr3_nt: TGTGCCAGCACCCCGGAGGGGATAAACATTCAGTACTTC
v_call: TRBV19; clone_size: once; d_call: -; j_call: TRBJ2-1; cdr3_aa: CASSSWVAPSSYNEQFF; cdr3_nt: TGTGCCAGTAGTTCCTGGGTAGCGCCTAGCTCCTACAATGAGCAGTTCTTC
v_call: TRBV3-1/TRBV3-2; clone_size: -; d_call: -; j_call: TRBJ1-1; cdr3_aa: CASSQNTEAFF; cdr3_nt: TGTGCCAGCAGCCAAAACACTGAAGCTTTCTTT
v_call: TRBV5-1; clone_size: -; d_call: TRBD1; j_call: TRBJ1-2; cdr3_aa: CASSLGQGEGGYTF; cdr3_nt: TGCGCCAGCAGCCTTGGACAGGGTGAGGGTGGCTACACCTTC
v_call: TRBV27; clone_size: -; d_call: -; j_call: TRBJ1-1; cdr3_aa: CASSPIRGEAFF; cdr3_nt: TGTGCCAGCAGCCCGATACGGGGAGAGGCTTTCTTT
v_call: TRBV7-8; clone_size: -; d_call: TRBD1; j_call: TRBJ1-5; cdr3_aa: CASSPTGAYSNQPQHF; cdr3_nt: TGTGCCAGCAGCCCGACAGGGGCCTATAGCAATCAGCCCCAGCATTTT
v_call: TRBV6-1; clone_size: -; d_call: -; j_call: TRBJ2-7; cdr3_aa: CASSEVSGGEQYF; cdr3_nt: TGTGCCAGCAGTGAAGTTTCAGGTGGCGAGCAGTACTTC
v_call: TRBV6-1; clone_size: -; d_call: -; j_call: TRBJ2-7; cdr3_aa: CASSENGANGGYEQYF; cdr3_nt: TGTGCCAGCAGTGAAAACGGCGCAAACGGAGGCTACGAGCAGTACTTC
v_call: TRBV4-1; clone_size: once; d_call: TRBD1; j_call: TRBJ1-5; cdr3_aa: CASSHSPGQGGNQPQHF; cdr3_nt: TGCGCCAGCAGCCATTCCCCAGGACAGGGAGGTAATCAGCCCCAGCATTTT
v_call: TRBV4-1; clone_size: -; d_call: TRBD1; j_call: TRBJ1-1; cdr3_aa: CASSQGTTGGLNTEAFF; cdr3_nt: TGCGCCAGCAGCCAAGGGACGACAGGGGGCCTGAACACTGAAGCTTTCTTT
v_call: TRBV21-1; clone_size: -; d_call: -; j_call: TRBJ1-5; cdr3_aa: CAIEPGQATNQPQHF; cdr3_nt: TGTGCCATCGAGCCGGGACAGGCGACGAATCAGCCCCAGCATTTT
v_call: TRBV19; clone_size: -; d_call: TRBD2; j_call: TRBJ2-1; cdr3_aa: CASSMGLVGEQFF; cdr3_nt: TGTGCCAGTAGTATGGGACTAGTGGGAGAGCAGTTCTTC
v_call: TRBV5-1; clone_size: -; d_call: TRBD2; j_call: TRBJ2-1; cdr3_aa: CASSLKPGLEAEQFF; cdr3_nt: TGCGCCAGCAGCTTGAAACCGGGACTAGAAGCTGAGCAGTTCTTC
v_call: TRBV10-3; clone_size: -; d_call: TRBD2; j_call: TRBJ2-7; cdr3_aa: CAISEQAGGSYEQYF; cdr3_nt: TGTGCCATCAGTGAGCAGGCGGGAGGCTCCTACGAGCAGTACTTC
v_call: TRBV5-5; clone_size: -; d_call: -; j_call: TRBJ1-5; cdr3_aa: CASSSDRRQPQHF; cdr3_nt: TGTGCCAGCAGCTCGGACAGACGGCAGCCCCAGCATTTT
v_call: TRBV2; clone_size: -; d_call: -; j_call: TRBJ2-7; cdr3_aa: CANVGGTDYEQYF; cdr3_nt: TGTGCCAACGTCGGCGGGACAGACTACGAGCAGTACTTC
v_call: TRBV5-1; clone_size: -; d_call: -; j_call: TRBJ2-3; cdr3_aa: CASSIRQPTDTQYF; cdr3_nt: TGCGCCAGCAGCATCCGACAGCCCACAGATACGCAGTATTTT
v_call: TRBV6-5; clone_size: -; d_call: -; j_call: TRBJ1-1; cdr3_aa: CASTRDTWNTEAFF; cdr3_nt: TGTGCCAGCACCCGGGACACTTGGAACACTGAAGCTTTCTTT
v_call: TRBV9; clone_size: once; d_call: -; j_call: TRBJ1-5; cdr3_aa: CASSVGHGNQPQHF; cdr3_nt: TGTGCCAGCAGCGTCGGACACGGCAATCAGCCCCAGCATTTT
v_call: TRBV18; clone_size: -; d_call: -; j_call: TRBJ1-2; cdr3_aa: CASSPGEEVYGYTF; cdr3_nt: TGTGCCAGCTCTCCCGGGGAGGAGGTCTATGGCTACACCTTC
v_call: TRBV7-2; clone_size: -; d_call: -; j_call: TRBJ1-6; cdr3_aa: CASSFKPGQVYHF; cdr3_nt: TGTGCCAGCAGCTTCAAACCAGGTCAAGTCTACCACTTT
v_call: TRBV28; clone_size: -; d_call: -; j_call: TRBJ1-3; cdr3_aa: CASARGPNSGNTIYF; cdr3_nt: TGTGCCAGCGCAAGGGGACCCAACTCTGGAAACACCATATATTTT
v_call: TRBV20-1; clone_size: -; d_call: -; j_call: TRBJ2-5; cdr3_aa: CSAGQETQYF; cdr3_nt: TGCAGTGCTGGACAAGAGACCCAGTACTTC
v_call: TRBV27; clone_size: -; d_call: -; j_call: TRBJ2-7; cdr3_aa: CASSGRSSYEQYF; cdr3_nt: TGTGCCAGCAGCGGCCGGAGCTCCTACGAGCAGTACTTC
v_call: TRBV5-1; clone_size: -; d_call: -; j_call: TRBJ1-6; cdr3_aa: CASSLDTASPLHF; cdr3_nt: TGCGCCAGCAGCTTGGATACAGCTTCACCCCTCCACTTT
v_call: TRBV4-3; clone_size: few; d_call: TRBD1; j_call: TRBJ2-3; cdr3_aa: CASSQDEGGSGTQYF; cdr3_nt: TGCGCCAGCAGCCAAGATGAAGGGGGCTCAGGTACGCAGTATTTT
v_call: TRBV9; clone_size: once; d_call: -; j_call: TRBJ2-2; cdr3_aa: CASRRGNTGELFF; cdr3_nt: TGTGCCAGCAGACGTGGGAACACCGGGGAGCTGTTTTTT
v_call: TRBV2; clone_size: few; d_call: TRBD1; j_call: TRBJ1-6; cdr3_aa: CATDDRGNSPLHF; cdr3_nt: TGTGCCACTGATGACAGGGGCAATTCACCCCTCCACTTT
v_call: TRBV3-1/TRBV3-2; clone_size: -; d_call: -; j_call: TRBJ1-3; cdr3_aa: CASSQESRGGNTIYF; cdr3_nt: TGTGCCAGCAGCCAAGAATCCAGGGGAGGAAACACCATATATTTT
v_call: TRBV2; clone_size: -; d_call: -; j_call: TRBJ2-7; cdr3_aa: CASSADTYEQYF; cdr3_nt: TGTGCCAGCAGTGCGGACACCTACGAGCAGTACTTC